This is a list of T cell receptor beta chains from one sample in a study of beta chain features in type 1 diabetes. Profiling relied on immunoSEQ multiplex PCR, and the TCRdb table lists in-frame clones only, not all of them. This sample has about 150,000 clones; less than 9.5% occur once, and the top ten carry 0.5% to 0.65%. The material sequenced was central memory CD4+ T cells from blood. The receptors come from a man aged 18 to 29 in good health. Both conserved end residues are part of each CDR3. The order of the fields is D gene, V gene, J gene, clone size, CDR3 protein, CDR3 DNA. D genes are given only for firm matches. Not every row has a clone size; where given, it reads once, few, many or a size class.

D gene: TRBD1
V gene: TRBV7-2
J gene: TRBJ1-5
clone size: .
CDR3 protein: CASSLDGTGGGRPQHF
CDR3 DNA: TGTGCCAGCAGCTTAGATGGGACAGGGGGGGGGCGGCCCCAGCATTTT

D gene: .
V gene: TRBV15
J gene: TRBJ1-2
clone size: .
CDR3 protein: CATSRDSGSAYGYTF
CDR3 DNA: TGTGCCACCAGCAGAGACTCAGGGTCTGCTTATGGCTACACCTTC

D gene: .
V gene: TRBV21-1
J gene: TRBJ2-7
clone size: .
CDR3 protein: CASSKENRDRPYEQYF
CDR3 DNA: TGTGCCAGCAGCAAAGAGAATAGGGACAGACCCTACGAGCAGTACTTC

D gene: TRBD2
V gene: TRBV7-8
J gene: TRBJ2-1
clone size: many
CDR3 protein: CASSSGLAEQFF
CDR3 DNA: TGTGCCAGCAGCTCGGGACTAGCGGAGCAGTTCTTC

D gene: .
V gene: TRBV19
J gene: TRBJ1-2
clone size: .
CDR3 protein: CASSMIQPSGYTF
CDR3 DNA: TGTGCCAGTAGTATGATACAGCCAAGTGGCTACACCTTC

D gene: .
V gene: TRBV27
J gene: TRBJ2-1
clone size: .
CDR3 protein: CASRPQGSDEQFF
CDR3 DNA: TGTGCCAGCAGGCCACAGGGATCGGATGAGCAGTTCTTC

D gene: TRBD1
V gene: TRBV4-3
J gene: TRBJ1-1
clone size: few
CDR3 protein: CASSQDGTGTGGWTFF
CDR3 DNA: TGCGCCAGCAGCCAAGATGGTACCGGGACAGGGGGCTGGACTTTCTTT

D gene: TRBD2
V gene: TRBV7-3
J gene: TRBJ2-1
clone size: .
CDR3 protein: CASSLHAGGGGEQFF
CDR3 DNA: TGTGCCAGCAGCCTACACGCGGGAGGAGGTGGTGAGCAGTTCTTC

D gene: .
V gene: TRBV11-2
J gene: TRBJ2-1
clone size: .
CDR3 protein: CASSLDTGYGGQFF
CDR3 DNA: TGTGCCAGCAGCTTAGACACAGGGTACGGTGGGCAGTTCTTC

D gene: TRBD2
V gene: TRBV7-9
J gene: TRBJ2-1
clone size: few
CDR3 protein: CASSQDRSGIDNEQFF
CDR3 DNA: TGCGCCAGCAGCCAAGATCGAAGCGGGATCGACAATGAGCAGTTCTTC

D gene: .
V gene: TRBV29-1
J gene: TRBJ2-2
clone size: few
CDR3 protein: CSVEPVFQNTGELFF
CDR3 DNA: TGCAGCGTTGAGCCGGTGTTCCAGAACACCGGGGAGCTGTTTTTT

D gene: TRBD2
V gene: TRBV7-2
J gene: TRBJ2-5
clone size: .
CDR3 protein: CASSLGLAGETQYF
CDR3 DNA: TGTGCCAGCAGCTTAGGACTAGCGGGAGAGACCCAGTACTTC

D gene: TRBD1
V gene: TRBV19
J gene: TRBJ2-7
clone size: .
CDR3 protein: CASTRDREGEQYF
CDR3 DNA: TGTGCCAGCACCCGGGACAGGGAGGGCGAGCAGTACTTC

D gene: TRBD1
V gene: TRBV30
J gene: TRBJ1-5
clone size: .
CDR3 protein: CAWSELAAGGFGNQPQHF
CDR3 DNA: TGTGCCTGGAGCGAACTGGCGGCAGGGGGTTTTGGCAATCAGCCCCAGCATTTT

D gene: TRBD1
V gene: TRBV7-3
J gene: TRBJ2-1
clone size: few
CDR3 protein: CASSSGQYNEQFF
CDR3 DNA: TGTGCCAGCAGTTCGGGACAGTACAATGAGCAGTTCTTC

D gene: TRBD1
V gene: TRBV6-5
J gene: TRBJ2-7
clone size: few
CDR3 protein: CASSYLGQGAHEQYF
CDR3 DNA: TGTGCCAGCAGTTACCTTGGACAGGGGGCCCACGAGCAGTACTTC

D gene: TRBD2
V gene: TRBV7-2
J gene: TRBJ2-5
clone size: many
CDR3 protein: CASTQWASGGETQYF
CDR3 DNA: TGTGCCAGCACCCAATGGGCTAGCGGAGGGGAGACCCAGTACTTC

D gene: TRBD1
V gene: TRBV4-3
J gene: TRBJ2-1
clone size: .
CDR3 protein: CASSQDSLGQGFVEQFF
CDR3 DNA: TGCGCCAGCAGCCAAGATTCTTTGGGACAGGGCTTTGTTGAGCAGTTCTTC

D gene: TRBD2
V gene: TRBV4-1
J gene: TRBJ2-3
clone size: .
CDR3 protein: CASSQDTSGPQYF
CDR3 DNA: TGCGCCAGCAGCCAAGACACTAGCGGTCCGCAGTATTTT

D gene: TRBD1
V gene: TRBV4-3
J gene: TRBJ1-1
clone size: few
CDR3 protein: CASSQEATGTIGLNTEAFF
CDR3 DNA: TGCGCCAGCAGCCAAGAAGCGACAGGGACAATAGGGCTGAACACTGAAGCTTTCTTT

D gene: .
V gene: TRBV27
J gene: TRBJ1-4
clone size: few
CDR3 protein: CASSSPGQSKKLFF
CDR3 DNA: TGTGCCAGCAGTTCCCCAGGACAGTCGAAAAAACTGTTTTTT

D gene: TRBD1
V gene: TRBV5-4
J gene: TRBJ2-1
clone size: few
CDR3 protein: CASSAQGQGRRNEQFF
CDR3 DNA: TGTGCCAGCAGCGCGCAAGGACAGGGTCGGAGGAATGAGCAGTTCTTC

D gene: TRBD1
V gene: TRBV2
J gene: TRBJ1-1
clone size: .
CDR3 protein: CASKETGAEAFF
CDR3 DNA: TGTGCCAGCAAGGAGACAGGGGCTGAAGCTTTCTTT

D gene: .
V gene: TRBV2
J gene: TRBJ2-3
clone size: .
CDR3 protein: CAENRDSTDTQYF
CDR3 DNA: TGTGCCGAAAACAGGGATAGCACAGATACGCAGTATTTT

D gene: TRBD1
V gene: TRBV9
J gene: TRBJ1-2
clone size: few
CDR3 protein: CASSTGDSGYTF
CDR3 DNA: TGTGCCAGCAGCACCGGGGACAGTGGCTACACCTTC

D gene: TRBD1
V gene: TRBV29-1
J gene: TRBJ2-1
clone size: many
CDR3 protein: CSVGEDRDNEQFF
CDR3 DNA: TGCAGCGTTGGGGAGGACAGGGACAATGAGCAGTTCTTC

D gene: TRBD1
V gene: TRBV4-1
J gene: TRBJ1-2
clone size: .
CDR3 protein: CASSQDNRGGYGYTF
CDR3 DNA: TGCGCCAGCAGCCAAGACAACAGGGGCGGTTATGGCTACACCTTC

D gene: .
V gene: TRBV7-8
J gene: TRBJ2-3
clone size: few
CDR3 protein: CASSREAARTDTQYF
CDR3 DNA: TGTGCCAGCAGCCGAGAAGCGGCTCGCACAGATACGCAGTATTTT

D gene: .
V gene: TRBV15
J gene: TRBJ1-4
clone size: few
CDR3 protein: CATSRPRAEINEKLFF
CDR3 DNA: TGTGCCACCAGCAGACCCAGGGCCGAGATTAATGAAAAACTGTTTTTT

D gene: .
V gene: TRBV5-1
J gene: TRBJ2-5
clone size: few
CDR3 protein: CASRTADFRRETQYF
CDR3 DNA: TGCGCCAGCAGGACTGCAGACTTCCGAAGGGAGACCCAGTACTTC

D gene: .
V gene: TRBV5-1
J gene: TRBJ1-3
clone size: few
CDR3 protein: CASSLAGVSSGNTIYF
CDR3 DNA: TGCGCCAGCAGCTTGGCGGGGGTGAGCTCTGGAAACACCATATATTTT

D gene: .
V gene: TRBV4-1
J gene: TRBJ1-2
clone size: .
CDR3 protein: CASSLREINYGYTF
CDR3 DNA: TGCGCCAGCAGTCTCAGGGAAATTAACTATGGCTACACCTTC

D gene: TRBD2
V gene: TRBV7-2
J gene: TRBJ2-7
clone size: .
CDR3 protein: CASSLVVAGVYEQYF
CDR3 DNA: TGTGCCAGCAGCTTAGTAGTAGCGGGGGTATACGAGCAGTACTTC

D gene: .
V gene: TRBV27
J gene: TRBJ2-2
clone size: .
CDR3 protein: CASSSQRVTGELFF
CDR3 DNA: TGTGCCAGCAGTTCACAGCGGGTCACCGGGGAGCTGTTTTTT

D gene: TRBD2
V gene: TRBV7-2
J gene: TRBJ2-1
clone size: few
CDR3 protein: CASSQGREAHNEQFF
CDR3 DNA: TGTGCCAGCAGCCAAGGGCGGGAGGCACACAATGAGCAGTTCTTC

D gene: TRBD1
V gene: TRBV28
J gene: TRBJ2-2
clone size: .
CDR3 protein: CASRGSGQGTGELFF
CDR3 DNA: TGTGCCAGCAGGGGATCGGGACAGGGAACCGGGGAGCTGTTTTTT

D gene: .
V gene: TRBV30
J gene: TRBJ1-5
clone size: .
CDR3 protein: CAWSTAGSQPQHF
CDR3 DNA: TGTGCCTGGAGTACGGCTGGTAGCCAGCCCCAGCATTTT

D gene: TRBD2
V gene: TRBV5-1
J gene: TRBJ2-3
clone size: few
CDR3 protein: CASSFSGNTDTQYF
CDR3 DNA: TGCGCCAGCAGCTTTAGCGGGAACACAGATACGCAGTATTTT

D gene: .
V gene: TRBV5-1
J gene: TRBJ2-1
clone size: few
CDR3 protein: CASSLAAESNEQFF
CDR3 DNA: TGCGCCAGCAGCTTGGCAGCGGAGTCAAATGAGCAGTTCTTC

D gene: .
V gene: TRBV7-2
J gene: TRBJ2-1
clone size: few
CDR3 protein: CASSLGKGRGSLPFF
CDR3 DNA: TGTGCCAGCAGCTTAGGAAAAGGTCGGGGTAGTCTTCCGTTCTTC

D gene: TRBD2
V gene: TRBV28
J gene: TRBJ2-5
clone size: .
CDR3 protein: CASYPETSGKRETQYF
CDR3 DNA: TGTGCCTCCTACCCCGAGACTAGCGGGAAAAGAGAGACCCAGTACTTC

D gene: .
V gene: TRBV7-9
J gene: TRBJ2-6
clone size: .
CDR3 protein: CASSHGGNFLTF
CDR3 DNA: TGTGCCAGCAGCCATGGGGGCAACTTCCTGACTTTC

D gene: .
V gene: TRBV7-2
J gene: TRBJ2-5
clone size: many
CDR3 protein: CASSLGVRQETQYF
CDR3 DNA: TGTGCCAGCAGCTTAGGGGTCAGGCAAGAGACCCAGTACTTC

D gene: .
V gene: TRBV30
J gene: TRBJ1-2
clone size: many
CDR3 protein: CAWETGPYGYTF
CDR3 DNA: TGTGCCTGGGAGACAGGCCCCTATGGCTACACCTTC

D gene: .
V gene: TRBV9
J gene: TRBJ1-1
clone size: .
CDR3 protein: CASSVGGTNTEAFF
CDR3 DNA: TGTGCCAGCAGCGTAGGAGGCACGAACACTGAAGCTTTCTTT

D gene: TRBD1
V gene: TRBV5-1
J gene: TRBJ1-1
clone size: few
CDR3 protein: CASSHYRDSNMNTEAFF
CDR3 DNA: TGCGCCAGCAGCCATTATCGGGACAGCAATATGAACACTGAAGCTTTCTTT

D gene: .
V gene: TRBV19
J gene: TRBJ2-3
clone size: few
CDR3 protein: CASSAQGTDTQYF
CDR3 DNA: TGTGCCAGTAGTGCACAGGGCACAGATACGCAGTATTTT

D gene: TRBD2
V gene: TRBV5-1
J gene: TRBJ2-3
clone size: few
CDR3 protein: CASSRAGGPGTDTQYF
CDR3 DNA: TGCGCCAGCAGCCGGGCGGGGGGGCCTGGCACAGATACGCAGTATTTT

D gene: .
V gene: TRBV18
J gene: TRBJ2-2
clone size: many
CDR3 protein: CASSLTGHPNTGELFF
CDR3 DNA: TGTGCCAGCTCACTAACGGGACATCCTAACACCGGGGAGCTGTTTTTT

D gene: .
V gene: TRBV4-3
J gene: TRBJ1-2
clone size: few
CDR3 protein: CASSQPTGNYGYTF
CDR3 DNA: TGCGCCAGCAGCCAACCGACAGGAAACTATGGCTACACCTTC

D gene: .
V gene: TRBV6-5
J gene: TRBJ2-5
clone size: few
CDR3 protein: CASMMRTQGGETQYF
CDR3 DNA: TGTGCCAGCATGATGCGGACACAAGGAGGGGAGACCCAGTACTTC

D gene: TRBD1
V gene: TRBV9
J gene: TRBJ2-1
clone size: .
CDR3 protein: CASSVGGQGAYNEQFF
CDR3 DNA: TGTGCCAGCAGCGTCGGGGGACAGGGGGCTTACAATGAGCAGTTCTTC

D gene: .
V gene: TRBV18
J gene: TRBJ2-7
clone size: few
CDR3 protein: CASSPKGHSYEQYF
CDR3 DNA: TGTGCCAGCTCACCTAAAGGACACTCCTACGAGCAGTACTTC

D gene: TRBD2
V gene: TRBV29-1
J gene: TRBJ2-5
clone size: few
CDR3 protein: CSVARLAGETQYF
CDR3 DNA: TGCAGCGTGGCCCGACTAGCGGGAGAGACCCAGTACTTC

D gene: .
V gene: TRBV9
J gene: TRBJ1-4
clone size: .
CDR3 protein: CASTRRSEGEKLFF
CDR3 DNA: TGTGCCAGCACCCGGCGGAGCGAAGGTGAAAAACTGTTTTTT

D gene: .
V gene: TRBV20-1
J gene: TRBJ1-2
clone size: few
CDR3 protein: CSAHQGYGYTF
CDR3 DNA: TGCAGTGCCCATCAGGGGTATGGCTACACCTTC

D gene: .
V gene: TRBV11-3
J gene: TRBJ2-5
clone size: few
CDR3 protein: CASSKYGGETQYF
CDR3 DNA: TGTGCCAGCAGCAAGTACGGGGGAGAGACCCAGTACTTC